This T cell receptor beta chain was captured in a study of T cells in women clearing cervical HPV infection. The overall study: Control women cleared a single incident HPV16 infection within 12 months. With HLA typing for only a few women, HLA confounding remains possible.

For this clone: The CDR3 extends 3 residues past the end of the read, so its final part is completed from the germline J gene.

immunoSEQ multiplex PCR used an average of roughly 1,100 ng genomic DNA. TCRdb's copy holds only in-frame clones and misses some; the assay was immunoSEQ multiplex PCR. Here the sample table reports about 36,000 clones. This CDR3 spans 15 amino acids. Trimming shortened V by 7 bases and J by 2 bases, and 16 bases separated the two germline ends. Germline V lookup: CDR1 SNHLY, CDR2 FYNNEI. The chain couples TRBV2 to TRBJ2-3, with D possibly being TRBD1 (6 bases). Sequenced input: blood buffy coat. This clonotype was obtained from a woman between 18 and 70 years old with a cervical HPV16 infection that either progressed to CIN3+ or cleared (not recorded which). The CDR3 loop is CASTSDRFSTDTQYF. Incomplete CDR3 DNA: TGTGCCAGCACTTCGGACAGATTCTCCACAGATACG.